These 16 T cell receptor beta chains came from one sample sequenced in a study of T cells in Graves' hyperthyroidism and ophthalmopathy. RNA transcripts served as the template for amplifying TCR beta CDR3 regions. Using the HTBI primer set, a first-round RT-PCR was run on the TCR CDR3. TCRdb redid the calling of the multiplex PCR reads with MiXCR, one entry per CDR3 protein. The table lists roughly 300,000 distinct CDR3 sequences, 11% to 15% of them singletons. Sequenced sample: blood. Source of these receptors: a woman in her thirties with Graves' hyperthyroidism.

This clonotype was found a few times. V usage is TRBV20-1 and J usage is TRBJ1-4; D unclear. Germline-derived CDR1 and CDR2 are DFQATT and SNEGSKA (reference sequence). The CDR3 is 13 residues long. The V end was cut by 6 bases, the J end by 0 bases, with 8 bases between. CDR3 coding DNA: TGCAGTGCGGCGGAGACAACTAATGAAAAACTGTTTTTT. Its translation is CSAAETTNEKLFF.

This clonotype was seen a few times. The chain carries TRBV6-2 or TRBV6-3 and TRBJ2-7, with 9 positions matching TRBD2. Trimming at V came to 4 bases and at J to 2 bases, leaving 6 bases not matched to a gene. Germline V lookup: CDR1 MNHEY, CDR2 SVGEGT. The CDR3 totals 15 residues. CDR3 sequence: CASSSWTSETYEQYF. The CDR3 DNA sequence: TGTGCCAGCAGTTCATGGACTAGCGAAACCTACGAGCAGTACTTC.

Ten or more counts support this clonotype. The chain links TRBV29-1 to TRBJ1-1; D is unresolved. The germline V and J ends were trimmed by 2 bases and 5 bases, with 18 bases remaining between them. Germline V gene lookup returns CDR1 SQVTM and CDR2 ANQGSEA. The CDR3 spans 15 residues. The CDR3 DNA sequence: TGCAGCGTTGAAACTACCAGGCTCCGAGGGACTGAAGCTTTCTTT. Translated: CSVETTRLRGTEAFF.

This sequence joins TRBV4-3 and TRBJ1-5, with a weak D call TRBD1 (6 bases). Germline V gives CDR1 LGHNA, CDR2 YSLEER. This CDR3 has 12 amino acids. Trimming removed 0 bases from V and 9 bases from J, with 6 bases in between. This CDR3 is CASSQDRGPQHF. The CDR3 coding sequence is TGCGCCAGCAGCCAAGACAGGGGGCCCCAGCATTTT.

Only a few counts were recorded for this clonotype. The chain uses TRBV6-1 and TRBJ1-4; unclear D gene. The CDR3 loop spans 12 amino acids. In germline, CDR1 is MNHNS, CDR2 SASEGT. The ends were cut back, 6 bases at V and 7 bases at J, with 9 bases in the middle. CDR3 nucleotide sequence: TGTGCCAGCAGATCCACAACTGAAAAACTGTTTTTT. Its protein is CASRSTTEKLFF.

The chain uses TRBV7-2 and TRBJ1-5, with D unclear. This CDR3 region has 14 residues. Trimming took off 1 base at V and 4 bases at J, with 8 bases between the two ends. Germline CDR1 and CDR2: SGHTA and FQGNSA. CDR3 DNA: TGTGCCAGCAGCTTAGGGCACGGAAATCAGCCCCAGCATTTT. It yields the protein CASSLGHGNQPQHF.

In this sample, this clonotype turned up many times. The gene calls are TRBV6-2 or TRBV6-3 and TRBJ2-7; no clear D. The CDR3 sequence is 12 residues long. Deletions cut 4 bases from V and 1 base from J, with 5 bases between. The germline V gene encodes CDR1 MNHEY and CDR2 SVGEGT. The CDR3 reads CASSSPSYEQYF. In nucleotides, the CDR3 is TGTGCCAGCAGTTCTCCGTCCTACGAGCAGTACTTC.

Many counts were recorded for this clonotype. This chain links TRBV24-1 with TRBJ2-3, with 8 bases identical to TRBD2. The CDR3 totals 14 residues. Germline V gene lookup returns CDR1 KGHDR and CDR2 SFDVKD. Trimming removed 8 bases from V and 2 bases from J; junction bases left unmatched: 5. CDR3 region: CATNGGEYTDTQYF. CDR3 sequence (DNA): TGTGCCACCAACGGGGGGGAATACACAGATACGCAGTATTTT.

In its sample, this clonotype was seen many times. The chain is built from TRBV9 and TRBJ2-5; D is unresolved. Trimming left V 0 bases short and J 5 bases short, with 8 bases between. The CDR3 extends over 13 amino acids. The germline V gene has CDR1 SGDLS and CDR2 YYNGEE. The CDR3 spells CASSVEGRETQYF. DNA for the CDR3: TGTGCCAGCAGCGTAGAGGGTAGGGAGACCCAGTACTTC.

This clonotype was counted a few times. The chain uses TRBV18 and TRBJ2-2; TRBD1 or TRBD2 may be the D gene (6 bases each). The CDR3 has 18 amino acids. The germline V gene encodes CDR1 KGHSH and CDR2 LQKENI. Trimming took 6 bases from V and 6 from J, leaving 26 bases between them. CDR3 residues: CASSQGGTARSPAGELFF. The CDR3 coding sequence is TGTGCCAGCTCCCAAGGGGGGACGGCTCGGTCTCCCGCCGGGGAGCTGTTTTTT.

Remarks on this clonotype: Being one base from a much bigger clone, this may be a read error. The chain carries TRBV12-3 or TRBV12-4 and TRBJ2-7; 8 bases align to TRBD2. Trimming removed 6 bases from V and 5 bases from J; junction bases left unmatched: 6. The CDR3 totals 13 residues. CDR3 bases: TGTGCCAGCAGCCGGGCCGGGGGGGACGAGCAGTACTTC. This sequence encodes CASSRAGGDEQYF.

This clonotype was seen a few times. The V gene is TRBV12-3 or TRBV12-4, the J gene TRBJ1-1; unclear D gene. The CDR3 extends over 18 amino acids. Trimming left V 0 bases short and J 2 bases short, with 19 bases between. Here the CDR3 reads CASSLALSTPGRNTEAFF. CDR3 nucleotides: TGTGCCAGCAGTTTAGCCTTATCTACTCCCGGGAGAAACACTGAAGCTTTCTTT.

The chain combines TRBV5-1 with TRBJ1-2, with D perhaps TRBD1 (6 bases). The CDR3 is 15 residues long. V lost 0 bases to trimming and J lost 9 bases, with 18 bases between them. In germline, CDR1 is SGHRS, CDR2 YFSETQ. The DNA for the CDR3 is TGCGCCAGCAGCTTGGCCACGTCCGGGCAGGGGAGCTACACCTTC. It translates to CASSLATSGQGSYTF.

This clonotype appeared many times. The CDR3 coding sequence is TGCAGTGCTAGATGGTCCATTGGGGGTCGGTCAGATACGCAGTATTTT. Its protein product is CSARWSIGGRSDTQYF. The chain uses TRBV20-1 and TRBJ2-3, with D possibly called TRBD1 or TRBD2 (5 bases each). CDR1 is DFQATT, CDR2 SNEGSKA, per germline (reference sequence). Trimming cost V 2 bases and J 4 bases, with 19 bases left between them. CDR3 length equals 16 residues.

V and J are TRBV20-1 and TRBJ2-5; D might be TRBD2 (6 bases). The CDR3 is 18 amino acids. Germline V lookup: CDR1 DFQATT, CDR2 SNEGSKA (reference sequence). The V end lost 4 bases, the J end lost 5 bases, and 29 bases lay between the germline ends. The CDR3 region has the DNA TGCAGTGCTACCCGACCCCATATCGGGCGTAGCGGAGAGGAGACCCAGTACTTC. It yields the protein CSATRPHIGRSGEETQYF.

V and J are TRBV28 and TRBJ2-5; TRBD1 matches 7 bases. The CDR3 is made up of 17 amino acids. Germline V gene data show CDR1 as MDHEN and CDR2 as SYDVKM. V lost 8 bases, J lost 5 bases, and 20 bases stayed unmatched. CDR3 nucleotides: TGTGCCAGCTCCGACCGGGACAGCCCGTCGTTGCGGGAGACCCAGTACTTC. The encoded protein is CASSDRDSPSLRETQYF.